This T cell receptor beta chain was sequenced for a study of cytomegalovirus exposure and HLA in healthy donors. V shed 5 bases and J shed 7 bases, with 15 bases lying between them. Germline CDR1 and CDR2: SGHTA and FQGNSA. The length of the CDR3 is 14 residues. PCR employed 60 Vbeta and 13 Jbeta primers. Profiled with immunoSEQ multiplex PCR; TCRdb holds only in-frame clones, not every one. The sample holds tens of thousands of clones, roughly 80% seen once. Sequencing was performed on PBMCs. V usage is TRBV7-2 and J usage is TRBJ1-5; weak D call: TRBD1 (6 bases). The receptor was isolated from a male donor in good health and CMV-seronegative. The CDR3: CASSGQGRRQPQHF. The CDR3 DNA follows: TGTGCCAGCAGCGGGCAGGGGCGGAGGCAGCCCCAGCATTTT.